These T cell receptor beta chains were read from a single sample in a study of blood T cells in healthy people across ages. TCRdb itself ran the 5' RACE reads through MiXCR, one entry per CDR3 protein. The table shows roughly 1,500,000 distinct CDR3 sequences, with about 31% occurring only once. Material: blood. All receptors come from a woman in her 30s in good health. CDR3s include the opening cysteine and the closing phenylalanine or tryptophan. The D gene is left open where the match is weak. Rows may omit the clone size; those that give it use once, few, many or a size class.

>TRBV6-2/TRBV6-3|TRBJ1-1|.|TRBD1
TGTGCCAGCAGGAGGGACAGATCGGACACTGAAGCTTTCTTT
CASRRDRSDTEAFF
>TRBV5-1|TRBJ2-7|few|.
TGCGCCAGCAGCTTAAGGGTTGGGAGTGGGACCTACGAGCAGTACTTC
CASSLRVGSGTYEQYF
>TRBV28|TRBJ2-1|.|TRBD2
TGTGCCAGCAGTCCTCCCGCGGGAGTGGGAAATGAGCAGTTCTTC
CASSPPAGVGNEQFF
>TRBV6-2/TRBV6-3|TRBJ2-5|many|.
TGTGCCAGCAGTTTCTTGACCGGGTCAGAGACCCAGTACTTC
CASSFLTGSETQYF
>TRBV5-4|TRBJ2-1|.|TRBD2
TGTGCCAGCAGCTTGAGACCTAGCGGGGAGGGCAATGAGCAGTTCTTC
CASSLRPSGEGNEQFF
>TRBV5-1|TRBJ2-7|.|.
TGCGCCAGCAGCTTGGGGACCTATCCACAAAGCTCCTACGAGCAGTACTTC
CASSLGTYPQSSYEQYF
>TRBV20-1|TRBJ1-1|.|.
TGCAGTGCTAATCCTGAAGCTTTCTTT
CSANPEAFF
>TRBV10-3|TRBJ2-3|many|.
TGTGCCATCAACCCAGGGACTCCGAAGGAGGAAGATACGCAGTATTTT
CAINPGTPKEEDTQYF
>TRBV27|TRBJ2-1|once|.
TGTGCCAGATCCGGACAGATAACCTGGGATAAGCAGTTCTTC
CARSGQITWDKQFF
>TRBV5-1|TRBJ1-2|.|.
TGCGCCAGCAGCGCGACCGTTGATGGCTACACCTTC
CASSATVDGYTF
>TRBV5-1|TRBJ1-6|.|TRBD1
TGCGCCAGCTCTAGATGGGACAGGGATTCACCCCTCCACTTT
CASSRWDRDSPLHF
>TRBV20-1|TRBJ2-1|few|.
TGCAGTGCTGAACCCGTAAGCTCCTACAATGAGCAGTTCTTC
CSAEPVSSYNEQFF
>TRBV27|TRBJ2-7|many|TRBD1
TGTGCCAGCAGTCTCTCAAAGACAGGGAACTACGAGCAGTACTTC
CASSLSKTGNYEQYF
>TRBV7-2|TRBJ1-2|.|.
TGTGCCAGCAGGCGAGGTAGGGGTCGATTTTATGGCTACACCTTC
CASRRGRGRFYGYTF
>TRBV4-1|TRBJ2-3|.|TRBD2
TGCGCCAGCAACCGAAGAACCCAGACTAGCGGGAGTGTAGATACGCAGTATTTT
CASNRRTQTSGSVDTQYF
>TRBV6-1|TRBJ2-1|many|TRBD2
TGTGCCAGCAGCCAACTAGCGGGAGGGCTCTACAATGAGCAGTTCTTC
CASSQLAGGLYNEQFF
>TRBV7-2|TRBJ1-5|.|TRBD1
TGTGCCAGCACTCTTAGACAGGGGGATCAGCCCCAGCATTTT
CASTLRQGDQPQHF
>TRBV27|TRBJ2-1|.|.
TGTGCCAGCAGATTAGCCTTAGACAATGAGCAGTTCTTC
CASRLALDNEQFF
>TRBV28|TRBJ2-7|.|.
TGTGCCAGCAGTTCCGGACAGACCGCCTACGAGCAGTACTTC
CASSSGQTAYEQYF
>TRBV4-2|TRBJ2-1|.|TRBD1
TGTGCCAGCAGCCAAGAAACGGGACAGCCTTACAATGAGCAGTTCTTC
CASSQETGQPYNEQFF
>TRBV20-1|TRBJ2-7|few|TRBD1
TGCAGTGCGCTAAGACAGGGCGACGAGCAGTACTTC
CSALRQGDEQYF
>TRBV7-6|TRBJ2-1|few|TRBD2
TGTGCCAGCAGCTCAAAGCGGGGGGGCACATCCTACAATGAGCAGTTCTTC
CASSSKRGGTSYNEQFF
>TRBV6-6|TRBJ2-2|.|.
TGTGCCAGCAGCTGGACTACCGGGGAGCTGTTTTTT
CASSWTTGELFF
>TRBV29-1|TRBJ1-1|few|TRBD1
TGCAGCGCCGGGGGACAGCTGAACACTGAAGCTTTCTTT
CSAGGQLNTEAFF
>TRBV13|TRBJ2-5|many|TRBD2
TGTGCCAGCGGACTAGCGGGGGAGACCCAGTACTTC
CASGLAGETQYF
>TRBV3-1|TRBJ2-3|.|.
TGTGCCAGCAGCCAAGACCTCGAGACCGGGAGTAGGGATACGCAGTATTTT
CASSQDLETGSRDTQYF
>TRBV5-4|TRBJ2-6|.|.
TGTGCCAGCAGACCCGACACCCCTGGGGCCAACGTCCTGACTTTC
CASRPDTPGANVLTF
>TRBV27|TRBJ2-7|.|.
TGTGCCAGCAGCCCCGGGATCCGCCCCTACGAGCAGTACTTC
CASSPGIRPYEQYF
>TRBV18|TRBJ2-7|many|TRBD1
TGTGCCAGCAGCCGTGCAGGGGGCTACGAGCAGTACTTC
CASSRAGGYEQYF
>TRBV6-2/TRBV6-3|TRBJ1-5|.|.
TGTGCCAGCAGTTACTCTGGAGCGGCGAGCAATCAGCCCCAGCATTTT
CASSYSGAASNQPQHF
>TRBV4-1|TRBJ2-7|.|.
TGCGCCAGCAGCCATGCCGAACAGGGATACGAGCAGTACTTC
CASSHAEQGYEQYF
>TRBV7-9|TRBJ2-7|many|TRBD1
TGTGCCAGCAGCCATGACAGGGGGCCTATCCCCCCCTACGAGCAGTACTTC
CASSHDRGPIPPYEQYF
>TRBV18|TRBJ2-1|few|.
TGTGCCAGCTCATCCACAGGGTACGATGAGCAGTTCTTC
CASSSTGYDEQFF
>TRBV4-1|TRBJ2-1|few|.
TGCGCCAGCAGCCAAGATGTCAGACATCCATACAATGAGCAGTTCTTC
CASSQDVRHPYNEQFF
>TRBV28|TRBJ2-7|many|TRBD1
TGTGCCACCCACTTAACCGGGACAGGGGTGTACGAGCAGTACTTC
CATHLTGTGVYEQYF
>TRBV2|TRBJ2-1|few|TRBD1
TGTGCCAGCATGGATCTTTTAGGGACAGGGCGCTACAATGAGCAGTTCTTC
CASMDLLGTGRYNEQFF
>TRBV6-6|TRBJ2-1|.|TRBD2
TGTGCCAGCAGGACTAGCGGGAGCCAGTTCTTC
CASRTSGSQFF
>TRBV5-6|TRBJ2-5|.|TRBD1
TGTGCCAGCAGCAAGGACAGGGGGGAAATTTGGGAGACCCAGTACTTC
CASSKDRGEIWETQYF
>TRBV7-2|TRBJ2-7|.|.
TGTGCCAGCAGCTTGAGCGGGTATCTTTACGAGCAGTACTTC
CASSLSGYLYEQYF
>TRBV10-3|TRBJ2-5|.|.
TGTGCCATCAGTGAGTCGGATGGACCGAGGGGGACCCAGTACTTC
CAISESDGPRGTQYF
>TRBV4-1|TRBJ1-4|.|TRBD1
TGCGCCAGCAGCCAAGGAATAAGAAGGGGGCTGGCTGAAAAACTGTTTTTT
CASSQGIRRGLAEKLFF
>TRBV20-1|TRBJ2-1|.|.
TGCAGTGCGGCCCCGGGCCGAACCTACAATGAGCAGTTCTTC
CSAAPGRTYNEQFF
>TRBV29-1|TRBJ2-6|.|.
TGCAGCGTTGAGGGTCTGGGCTCTGGGGCCAACGTCCTGACTTTC
CSVEGLGSGANVLTF
>TRBV20-1|TRBJ2-4|.|.
TGCAGTGCTAGAGATCTGAGGGAGGCCATTCAGTACTTC
CSARDLREAIQYF
>TRBV2|TRBJ2-1|.|.
TGTGCCAGCAGTGTCTCTCCTAGTAGCTCCTACAATGAGCAGTTCTTC
CASSVSPSSSYNEQFF
>TRBV3-1|TRBJ2-1|.|TRBD2
TGTGCCAGCAGCCAAGTCCGCGGGGGGTACAACAATGAGCAGTTCTTC
CASSQVRGGYNNEQFF
>TRBV20-1|TRBJ1-2|.|TRBD1
TGCAGTGCTAGAGAGGGTAGCGGGACAGGGTATGGCTACACCTTC
CSAREGSGTGYGYTF
>TRBV20-1|TRBJ2-7|few|.
TGCAGTGCTAGAGCAGGACCGGCTCTGCTGGACGAGCAGTACTTC
CSARAGPALLDEQYF